This T cell receptor (beta chain) is from a study of regulatory and conventional T cells in RAG deficiency. V lost 5 bases to trimming and J lost 0 bases; unmatched junction nucleotides: 8. Germline V lookup: CDR1 SEHNR, CDR2 FQNEAQ (reference sequence). There are 18 residues in the CDR3. Findings and limits, study-wide: In Omenn syndrome, Treg and Tconv repertoires overlapped >85%. Compared with controls, unique Treg TCR beta sequences dropped around 92-fold in Omenn syndrome and CID/AS.

The assay was immunoSEQ multiplex PCR, and TCRdb's table has in-frame clones only and misses some. The repertoire has approximately 10,000 clones, roughly 95% of them found once; the top ten carry less than 1.5%. The sorted regulatory T cells were CD4+, CD25-high and CD127-low, with genomic DNA sequenced. As concerns this clone: The target antigen is unknown.

These records were also assigned to another study, of regulatory T cells. This second study says: The primer mix had 52 TRBV and 13 TRBJ primers.

The source of this sequence is a human donor in good health. The V and J genes are TRBV7-9 and TRBJ2-1; TRBD2 aligns across 12 bases. The sequenced sample was CD127- CD25+ CD4+ Tregs sorted from blood. CDR3 sequence: CASSRLAGVPISYNEQFF. CDR3 nucleotides: TGTGCCAGCAGCCGACTAGCGGGGGTCCCTATCTCCTACAATGAGCAGTTCTTC.